This T cell receptor (beta chain) was captured by sequencing in a study of CD8 T cells in ankylosing spondylitis. Regarding the study as a whole: What appeared characteristic of ankylosing spondylitis blood was a TCR beta motif of 7 or 8 highly homologous variants. In synovial fluid and blood from reactive arthritis, some motif variants were previously reported. Reportedly, significant enrichment of disease-linked clones occurred in matched ankylosing spondylitis synovial fluid.

It was by quantitative 5'-RACE with molecular barcodes that TCR beta libraries were made. One entry per CDR3 protein results from TCRdb running MiXCR on the 5' RACE reads. Among about 500,000 distinct CDR3 sequences listed, over 4% were seen once. CDR1 is SQVTM and CDR2 is ANQGSEA in the germline V gene. With 2 bases removed from V and 4 bases from J, the gap between germline ends came to 14 bases. There are 14 residues in the CDR3. This clonotype came up many times. The antigen is not known. The sample was blood, either unsorted or a sorted T cell fraction (not recorded which). V usage is TRBV29-1 and J usage is TRBJ2-5; D gene unclear. The clonotype comes from a male donor with ankylosing spondylitis. Here the CDR3 reads CSVEKESLPETQYF. CDR3 coding DNA: TGCAGCGTTGAAAAGGAGAGTCTCCCAGAGACCCAGTACTTC.